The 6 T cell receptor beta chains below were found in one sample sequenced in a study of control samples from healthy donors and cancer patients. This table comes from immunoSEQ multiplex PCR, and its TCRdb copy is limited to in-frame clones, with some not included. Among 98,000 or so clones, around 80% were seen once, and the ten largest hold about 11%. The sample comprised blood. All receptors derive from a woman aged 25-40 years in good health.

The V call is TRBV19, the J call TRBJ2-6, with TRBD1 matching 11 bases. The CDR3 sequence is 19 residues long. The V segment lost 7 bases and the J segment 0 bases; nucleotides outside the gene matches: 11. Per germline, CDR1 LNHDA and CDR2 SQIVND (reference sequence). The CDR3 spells CASKPRTGGLSSGANVLTF. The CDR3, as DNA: TGTGCCAGTAAACCTCGGACAGGGGGCTTATCCTCTGGGGCCAACGTCCTGACTTTC. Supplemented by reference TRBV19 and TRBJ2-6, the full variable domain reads DGGITQSPKYLFRKEGQNVTLSCEQNLNHDAMYWYRQDPGQGLRLIYYSQIVNDFQKGDIAEGYSVSREKKESFPLTVTSAQKNPTAFYLCASKPRTGGLSSGANVLTFGAGSRLTVL.

For the CDR3, the DNA is TGTGCCAGCAGCTTCGGTCAGGGGATGGACGAGCAGTACTTC. Amino acid sequence: CASSFGQGMDEQYF. This sequence joins TRBV5-8 and TRBJ2-7, with a possible D match to TRBD1 (6 bases). The CDR3 is made up of 14 amino acids. V lost 2 bases and J 5 bases, leaving 14 bases between the germline ends. Germline V gene lookup returns CDR1 SGHTS and CDR2 YDEGEE. The whole variable domain, filled in from reference TRBV5-8 and TRBJ2-7, reads EAGVTQSPTHLIKTRGQQATLRCSPISGHTSVYWYQQALGLGLQFLLWYDEGEERNRGNFPPRFSGRQFPNYSSELNVNALELEDSALYLCASSFGQGMDEQYFGPGTRLTVT.

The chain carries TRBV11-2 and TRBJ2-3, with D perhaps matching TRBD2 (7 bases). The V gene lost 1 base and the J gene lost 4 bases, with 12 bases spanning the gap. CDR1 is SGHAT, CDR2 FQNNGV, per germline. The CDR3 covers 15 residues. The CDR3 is CASSLVRGASDTQYF. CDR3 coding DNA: TGTGCCAGCAGCTTAGTTCGGGGGGCCTCAGATACGCAGTATTTT.

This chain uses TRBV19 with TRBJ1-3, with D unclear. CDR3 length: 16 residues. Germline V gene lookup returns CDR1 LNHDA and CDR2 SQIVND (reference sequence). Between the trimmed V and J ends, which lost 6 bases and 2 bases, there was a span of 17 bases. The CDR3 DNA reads TGTGCCAGTAGGGGATACGGACTGTTGCCTGGAAACACCATATATTTT. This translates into CASRGYGLLPGNTIYF.

This chain's CDR3 is CASSVDRGIDTQYF. The CDR3 coding sequence is TGTGCCAGCAGCGTTGACAGGGGGATAGATACGCAGTATTTT. This rearrangement joins TRBV11-2 to TRBJ2-3; 9 nucleotides agree with TRBD1. Germline V gene sequence: CDR1 SGHAT, CDR2 FQNNGV. The junction had 5 bases not matched to a gene; V was cut back by 5 bases and J by 5 bases. This CDR3 contains 14 residues.

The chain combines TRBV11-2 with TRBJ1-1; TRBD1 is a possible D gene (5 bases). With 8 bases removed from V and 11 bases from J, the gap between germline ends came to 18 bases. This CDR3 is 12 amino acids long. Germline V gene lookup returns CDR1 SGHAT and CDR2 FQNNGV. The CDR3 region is CASPSRADEAFF. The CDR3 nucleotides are TGTGCCAGCCCCTCCAGGGCGGATGAGGCTTTCTTT.